This paragraph reports one T cell receptor (beta chain). Survey-level immunoSEQ v3.0 assays were run. The data were produced by immunoSEQ multiplex PCR, yet TCRdb's version contains in-frame clones alone and is incomplete. Of roughly 25,000 clones listed, 85% are singletons. The data originate from a study of long-term antiretroviral therapy in people with HIV. The CDR3 runs 15 residues. From germline, CDR1 is SGDLS and CDR2 YYNGEE. With V trimmed by 3 bases and J by 2 bases, 6 bases remained unmatched. This receptor was identified in a man aged 35-49 years with HIV. V usage is TRBV9 and J usage is TRBJ2-5; 8 nucleotides agree with TRBD1. Material: unsorted PBMCs, obtained 2.3 years after starting antiretroviral therapy. The CDR3 sequence is CASSAPNRGQETQYF. Here the CDR3 DNA reads TGTGCCAGCAGCGCACCGAACAGGGGGCAAGAGACCCAGTACTTC.